The 2 T cell receptor beta chains below were found in one sample sequenced in a study of T-cell reconstitution after alpha-beta-depleted transplantation in children. Preparation of the TCRbeta library was carried out with unique molecular identifiers. Via MiXCR, TCRdb re-called the PCR reads, giving one row per CDR3 protein. This sample has 300,000 to 400,000 distinct CDR3 sequences, with 15% to 20% found just once. The sample here was PBMCs, mostly from graft donor cells, taken 360 days after TCRalphabeta/CD19-depleted stem cell transplant. These receptors all come from a male patient aged 2-9 years who had a stem cell transplant for acute lymphoblastic leukemia, so the T cells may come from the graft donor.

This clonotype was counted at least ten times. The J gene is TRBJ2-3, the V gene TRBV20-1; 7 positions agree with TRBD2. The V gene's germline CDR1 is DFQATT and CDR2 SNEGSKA (reference sequence). The V and J ends lost 7 bases and 3 bases, in that order; junction bases with no gene match: 10. The CDR3 loop spans 14 amino acids. CDR3 residues: CSVGRRGLTDTQYF. CDR3 nucleotides: TGCAGTGTTGGTAGGCGGGGGTTAACAGATACGCAGTATTTT.

In this sample, this clonotype turned up many times. The chain combines TRBV28 with TRBJ2-7; the match to TRBD2 covers 9 bases. With V trimmed by 5 bases and J by 5 bases, 10 bases remained unmatched. The CDR3 has 15 amino acids. Germline loops: CDR1 MDHEN, CDR2 SYDVKM. The CDR3: CASSPLAGESHEQYF. In DNA form, the CDR3 reads TGTGCCAGCAGTCCTTTAGCGGGAGAATCCCACGAGCAGTACTTC.